This entry lists 10 T cell receptor beta chains sequenced from one sample in a study of radiotherapy plus CTLA-4 blockade in lung cancer. Clones were sequenced by immunoSEQ multiplex PCR, and TCRdb holds only the in-frame ones, with some missing. The sample has approximately 41,000 clones; 60% to 80% are singletons. The material sequenced was peripheral blood, taken from a patient treated with radiotherapy plus ipilimumab. The receptors were sampled from a human donor with non-small cell lung cancer who had stable disease on radiotherapy plus ipilimumab.

The chain uses TRBV4-1 and TRBJ1-1, with TRBD1 matching over 7 bases. The CDR3 spans 14 residues. After removal of 4 bases from V and 1 base from J, the junction contained 3 bases not matched to a gene. The V gene's germline CDR1 is MGHRA and CDR2 YSYEKL. In DNA form, the CDR3 reads TGCGCCAGCAGCCTTCGGACAGGGAACACTGAAGCTTTCTTT. Residues: CASSLRTGNTEAFF.

This clone was found a few times. In DNA, the CDR3 is TGTGCCAGCAGTCGCCAAGGGAGGGCGTACGAGCAGTACTTC. Translated: CASSRQGRAYEQYF. The gene calls are TRBV27 and TRBJ2-7; 7 bases are shared with TRBD2. This CDR3 comprises 14 residues. Losses at the gene ends were 5 bases for V and 4 bases for J; bases not matched to a gene: 8. Germline V CDR1 and CDR2: MNHEY, SMNVEV (reference sequence).

This chain joins TRBV11-3 and TRBJ1-1, with D possibly matching TRBD1 (6 bases). The length of the CDR3 is 15 residues. Germline-derived CDR1 and CDR2 are SGHNT and YENEEA. V shed 5 bases and J shed 5 bases, with 18 bases lying between them. The CDR3: CASSRARGAQTEAFF. CDR3 sequence (DNA): TGTGCCAGCAGCCGGGCCCGGGGGGCTCAGACTGAAGCTTTCTTT.

This chain connects TRBV2 to TRBJ2-5; a weak D match, TRBD1 (5 bases). Near its end, the DNA agrees better with TRBJ2-7, so the J call may be wrong. CDR1 is SNHLY and CDR2 is FYNNEI in the germline V gene. The CDR3 spans 13 residues. This chain's CDR3 is CASRQVTTYEQYF. CDR3 DNA sequence: TGTGCCAGCAGACAGGTCACCACCTACGAGCAGTACTTC.

The V call is TRBV30, the J call TRBJ1-4; weak D call: TRBD1 (6 bases). Between the trimmed V and J ends, which lost 4 bases and 9 bases, there was a span of 18 bases. The CDR3 is 14 amino acids. Germline V gene sequence: CDR1 GTSNPN, CDR2 SVGIG (reference sequence). The CDR3 DNA is TGTGCCTGGAAACCAAACAGGGAGAGGCAAAAACTGTTTTTT. Its protein is CAWKPNRERQKLFF.

The rearrangement uses TRBV5-1 and TRBJ1-4, with D unresolved. The CDR3 sequence is 16 residues long. CDR1 is SGHRS and CDR2 is YFSETQ in the germline V gene. Trimming cost V 5 bases and J 0 bases, with 14 bases left between them. The CDR3, as DNA: TGCGCCAGCAGTTCCCTTGTGGGCGCAACTAATGAAAAACTGTTTTTT. Protein sequence: CASSSLVGATNEKLFF.

CDR3 coding DNA: TGTGCCAGCACCTTGATTGCCCGCGGTGAGCAGTTCTTC. It translates to CASTLIARGEQFF. The rearrangement links TRBV27 to TRBJ2-1; D not resolved. Trimming cost V 7 bases and J 9 bases, with 16 bases left between them. The germline V gene has CDR1 MNHEY and CDR2 SMNVEV (reference sequence). The CDR3 runs 13 residues.

V and J are TRBV7-9 and TRBJ2-5; 9 bases match TRBD1. Trimming removed 3 bases from V and 5 bases from J; junction bases left unmatched: 4. The CDR3 spans 14 residues. Germline V gives CDR1 SEHNR, CDR2 FQNEAQ (reference sequence). CDR3 coding DNA: TGTGCCAGCAGCTTGATACAGGGGGCGGAGACCCAGTACTTC. This gives the protein CASSLIQGAETQYF.

The chain uses TRBV6-1 and TRBJ2-2; D perhaps matches TRBD1 (8 bases). The germline CDR1 and CDR2 sequences are MNHNS and SASEGT. This CDR3 has 14 residues. V was clipped by 7 bases and J by 3 bases, with 12 bases between them. Here the CDR3 reads CASKQGGDTGELFF. DNA of the CDR3: TGTGCCAGCAAACAGGGGGGGGACACCGGGGAGCTGTTTTTT.

This chain links TRBV19 with TRBJ2-3; TRBD1 matches 8 bases. Germline loops: CDR1 LNHDA, CDR2 SQIVND (reference sequence). The junction had 5 bases not matched to a gene; V was cut back by 5 bases and J by 4 bases. CDR3 length: 14 residues. CDR3 nucleotides: TGTGCCAGTAGTGTAAGACAGGGGTCAGATACGCAGTATTTT. This gives the protein CASSVRQGSDTQYF.